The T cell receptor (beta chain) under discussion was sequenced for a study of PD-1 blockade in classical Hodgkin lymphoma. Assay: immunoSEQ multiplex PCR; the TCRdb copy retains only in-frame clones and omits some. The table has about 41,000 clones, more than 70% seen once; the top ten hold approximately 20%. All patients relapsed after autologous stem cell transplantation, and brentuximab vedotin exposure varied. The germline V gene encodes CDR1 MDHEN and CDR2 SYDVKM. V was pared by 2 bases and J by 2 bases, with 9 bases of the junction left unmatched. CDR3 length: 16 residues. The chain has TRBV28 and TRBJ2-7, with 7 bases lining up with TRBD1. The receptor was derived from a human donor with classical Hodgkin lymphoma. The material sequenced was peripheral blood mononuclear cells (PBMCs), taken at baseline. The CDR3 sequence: CASSLEATGAPYEQYF. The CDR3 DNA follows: TGTGCCAGCAGTTTAGAGGCCACAGGGGCCCCCTACGAGCAGTACTTC.